This TCR beta chain was retrieved from a study of control samples from healthy donors and cancer patients. The CDR3 spans 15 residues. Germline CDR1 and CDR2: SGHKS and YYEKEE (reference sequence). V dropped 4 bases and J dropped 8 bases, with 16 bases sitting between them. Here immunoSEQ multiplex PCR was the method, and the copy in TCRdb shows in-frame clones only, minus some. This sample carries 22,000 or so clones, more than 70% of them seen once, and the ten largest clones take around 38%. This receptor was identified in a man in his fifties or sixties with head and neck cancer. The J gene is TRBJ1-6, the V gene TRBV5-5; TRBD1 might be the D (5 bases). The source material was PBMCs. Here the CDR3 reads CASSETGRGYSPLHF. The DNA for the CDR3 is TGTGCCAGCAGCGAGACCGGGCGGGGGTATTCACCCCTCCACTTT.